The next 17 T cell receptor beta chains were all read from a single sample in a study of shared clonotypes between healthy human individuals. Clones were read by immunoSEQ multiplex PCR, and TCRdb kept only the in-frame ones, dropping some. Here the sample spans some 2.3 million clones, over 90% being singletons. The sequencing input was naive CD4+ T cells from PBMCs. Subset given: CD45RA+ positively selected. The receptors shown here come from a man younger than 30 in good health. Some clones in this sample may be carry-over from other donors' samples.

The J gene is TRBJ1-5, the V gene TRBV5-5; D uncertain. Trimming took 0 bases from V and 0 from J, leaving 10 bases between them. The CDR3 has 16 amino acids. Germline CDR1 SGHKS, CDR2 YYEKEE (reference sequence). In DNA form, the CDR3 reads TGTGCCAGCAGCTTGGCTCGGGGAAATAGCAATCAGCCCCAGCATTTT. Residues: CASSLARGNSNQPQHF.

On this clone: The sample carries other DNA sequences with the same CDR3. The rearrangement links TRBV5-1 to TRBJ2-3; 11 nucleotides agree with TRBD2. The ends lost 2 bases at V and 5 bases at J; junction bases unmatched: 1. Germline CDR1 is SGHRS and CDR2 is YFSETQ. The CDR3 is 14 amino acids. CDR3 DNA: TGCGCCAGCAGCTTAGGGACTAGCGGAGATACGCAGTATTTT. Residues: CASSLGTSGDTQYF.

In regard to this clone: This sample includes further DNA sequences coding for the same CDR3. J is TRBJ2-1 and V is TRBV5-1; TRBD1 matches 9 bases. J lost 1 base, V lost 4 bases, and 3 bases had no gene match. The CDR3 is made up of 15 amino acids. The V gene's germline CDR1 is SGHRS and CDR2 YFSETQ. The DNA for the CDR3 is TGCGCCAGCAGCCCGGGACAGGGTTCCTACAATGAGCAGTTCTTC. This encodes CASSPGQGSYNEQFF.

As to this clone: The sample has other DNA sequences that encode this CDR3 too. Written as DNA, the CDR3 is TGCAGCGTCCCTGGGCAGGGATTCTACGAGCAGTACTTC. Its translation: CSVPGQGFYEQYF. The rearrangement uses TRBV29-1 and TRBJ2-7, with D perhaps matching TRBD1 (5 bases). Germline CDR1 reads SQVTM; CDR2 reads ANQGSEA. Trimming left V 6 bases short and J 3 bases short, with 15 bases between. CDR3 size: 13 residues.

The J gene is TRBJ1-1, the V gene TRBV4-1; no definite D call. Germline CDR1 is MGHRA and CDR2 is YSYEKL. V dropped 5 bases and J dropped 1 base, with 11 bases sitting between them. The CDR3 covers 14 residues. The CDR3 sequence: CASSFGRENTEAFF. The CDR3 DNA is TGCGCCAGCAGCTTCGGACGGGAGAACACTGAAGCTTTCTTT.

The chain uses TRBV6-1 and TRBJ2-3, with 11 bases matching TRBD2. The CDR3 sequence is 14 residues long. Germline assignment: CDR1 MNHNS and CDR2 SASEGT. Trimming took 6 bases from V and 3 from J; bases not matched to a gene: 2. The CDR3 DNA reads as TGTGCCAGCAGGGCTAGCGGGAGGACAGATACGCAGTATTTT. It translates to CASRASGRTDTQYF.

The V gene is TRBV2, the J gene TRBJ1-3; 7 bases line up with TRBD1. The CDR3 covers 14 residues. The V segment lost 5 bases and the J segment 8 bases; nucleotides outside the gene matches: 9. The germline gives CDR1 SNHLY, CDR2 FYNNEI. CDR3: CASSFRQGGDTIYF. The CDR3, as DNA: TGTGCCAGCAGTTTTCGACAGGGTGGGGACACCATATATTTT.

The J gene is TRBJ2-1, the V gene TRBV5-4, with 10 bases identical to TRBD2. The CDR3 has 15 residues. Looked up from germline, CDR1 is SGHNT and CDR2 is YYREEE (reference sequence). The J segment lost 7 bases and the V segment lost 3 bases, leaving 7 bases of the junction unmatched. The CDR3 nucleotides read TGTGCCAGCAGCTGGGAGCGGGAGGGCGGGAATGAGCAGTTCTTC. It codes for CASSWEREGGNEQFF.

This clone was seen only a few times. The J gene is TRBJ1-1, the V gene TRBV30; D ambiguous. The CDR3 is made up of 10 amino acids. In germline, CDR1 is GTSNPN, CDR2 SVGIG (reference sequence). The V end was cut by 4 bases, the J end by 8 bases, with 8 bases between. CDR3 in amino acids: CAWMEVEAFF. The DNA for the CDR3 is TGTGCCTGGATGGAGGTCGAAGCTTTCTTT.

This sequence joins TRBV29-1 and TRBJ2-6; the match to TRBD1 covers 7 bases. The CDR3 is 14 amino acids. With 3 bases clipped from V and 2 bases from J, the junction kept 1 base outside the gene matches. Germline-derived CDR1 and CDR2 are SQVTM and ANQGSEA. CDR3 sequence: CSVDTGAGANVLTF. For the CDR3, the DNA is TGCAGCGTTGACACAGGGGCTGGGGCCAACGTCCTGACTTTC.

The J gene is TRBJ2-7, the V gene TRBV10-3, with TRBD1 identical over 11 bases. With 6 bases clipped from V and 2 bases from J, the junction kept 6 bases outside the gene matches. The CDR3 spans 15 residues. Germline V gene lookup returns CDR1 ENHRY and CDR2 SYGVKD. This chain's CDR3 is CAISQGQGAAYEQYF. The CDR3 nucleotides are TGTGCCATCAGCCAAGGACAGGGGGCCGCCTACGAGCAGTACTTC.

The V call is TRBV5-1, the J call TRBJ2-2; possibly TRBD2 for D (5 bases). This CDR3 region has 16 residues. The germline V gene encodes CDR1 SGHRS and CDR2 YFSETQ. Trimming took 3 bases from V and 2 from J, leaving 14 bases between them. The CDR3 is CASSSKPGSNTGELFF. The DNA of the CDR3 is TGCGCCAGCAGCTCAAAACCGGGGTCCAACACCGGGGAGCTGTTTTTT.

This chain links TRBV2 with TRBJ2-7; 7 positions agree with TRBD2. The CDR3 sequence is 15 residues long. The V and J ends lost 2 bases and 7 bases, in that order; junction bases with no gene match: 11. Germline-derived CDR1 and CDR2 are SNHLY and FYNNEI. The CDR3 nucleotides read TGTGCCAGCAGTGAAAGGATGGGGGGGTTAGAGGAGCAGTACTTC. It codes for CASSERMGGLEEQYF.

The gene calls are TRBV19 and TRBJ2-7; 8 positions match TRBD1. Looked up from germline, CDR1 is LNHDA and CDR2 is SQIVND (reference sequence). This CDR3 contains 15 residues. V lost 4 bases and J lost 2; bases outside the gene matches: 7. The CDR3 DNA sequence: TGTGCCAGTAGTAGCCAGGGACAGGTCCCCTACGAGCAGTACTTC. This translates into CASSSQGQVPYEQYF.

This clone was picked up one time. The gene calls are TRBV18 and TRBJ1-2; no firm D call. The V end lost 2 bases, the J end lost 8 bases, and 12 bases lay between the germline ends. CDR3 length: 13 residues. Per germline, CDR1 KGHSH and CDR2 LQKENI. CDR3: CASSPDEVSGYTF. The CDR3 DNA follows: TGTGCCAGCTCACCAGATGAGGTCAGCGGCTACACCTTC.

This rearrangement joins TRBV5-1 to TRBJ2-6, with D possibly called TRBD1 or TRBD2 (7 bases each). V was trimmed by 3 bases and J by 0 bases, leaving 13 bases between them. Per germline, CDR1 SGHRS and CDR2 YFSETQ. The CDR3 spans 17 residues. The CDR3 protein is CASSSSGGDSGANVLTF. The CDR3 coding sequence is TGCGCCAGCAGCTCCTCAGGGGGGGACTCTGGGGCCAACGTCCTGACTTTC.

The chain employs TRBV5-6 and TRBJ2-1, with TRBD2 matching 8 bases. This CDR3 has 14 residues. Germline CDR1 is SGHDT and CDR2 is YYEEEE. The junction had 8 bases not matched to a gene; V was cut back by 4 bases and J by 8 bases. CDR3 region: CASSLREGVDEQFF. Here the CDR3 DNA reads TGTGCCAGCAGCCTCCGGGAGGGCGTCGATGAGCAGTTCTTC.